This TCR beta chain was sequenced for a study of OX40 agonist ivuxolimab in advanced cancers. On this clone itself: Its target is not known.

Drawing of blood for sampling happened at baseline, at cycle 4 day 1, and at cycle 7 day 1. Overall study results and limits: Expanded clones were, on average, more numerous in CD8+ T cells than in CD4+.

TCRdb's copy holds only in-frame clones and misses some; the assay was immunoSEQ multiplex PCR. The data show roughly 64,000 clones, 75% to 90% seen once. The sequenced sample was CD4+ or CD8+ T cells sorted from blood, obtained in a trial of the OX40 agonist ivuxolimab. The origin of this receptor is an adult with an advanced solid tumor such as melanoma, head and neck, liver or kidney cancer.

In DNA form, the CDR3 reads TGCAGCGGACTCAGGGAAGGGGAGCTGTTTTTT. Translated, it gives CSGLREGELFF. V is TRBV29-1 and J is TRBJ2-2; possible D gene TRBD1, 5 bases. The CDR3 loop spans 11 amino acids. The V gene lost 7 bases and the J gene lost 8 bases, with 11 bases spanning the gap. CDR1 and CDR2 (germline): SQVTM, ANQGSEA.